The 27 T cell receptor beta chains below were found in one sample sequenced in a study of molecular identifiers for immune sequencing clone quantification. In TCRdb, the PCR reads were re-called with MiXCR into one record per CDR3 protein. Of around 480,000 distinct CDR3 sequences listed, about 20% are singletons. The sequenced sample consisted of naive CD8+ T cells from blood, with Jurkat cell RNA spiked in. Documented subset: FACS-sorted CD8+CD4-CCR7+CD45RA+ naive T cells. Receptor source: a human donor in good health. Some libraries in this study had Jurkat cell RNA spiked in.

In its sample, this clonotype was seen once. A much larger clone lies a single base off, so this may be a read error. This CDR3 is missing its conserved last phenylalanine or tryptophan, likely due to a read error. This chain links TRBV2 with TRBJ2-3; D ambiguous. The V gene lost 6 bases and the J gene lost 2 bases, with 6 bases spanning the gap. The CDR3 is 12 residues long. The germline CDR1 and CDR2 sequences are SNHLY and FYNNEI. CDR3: CASRTNTDTQYS. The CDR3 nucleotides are TGTGCCAGCAGGACCAACACAGATACGCAGTATTCT.

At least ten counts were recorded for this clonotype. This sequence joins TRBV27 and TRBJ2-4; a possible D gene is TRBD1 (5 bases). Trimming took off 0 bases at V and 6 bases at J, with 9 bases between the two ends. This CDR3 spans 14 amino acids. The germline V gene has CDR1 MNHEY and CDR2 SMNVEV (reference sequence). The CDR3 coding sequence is TGTGCCAGCAGTTTATCATCAGGGTTAAACATTCAGTACTTC. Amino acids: CASSLSSGLNIQYF.

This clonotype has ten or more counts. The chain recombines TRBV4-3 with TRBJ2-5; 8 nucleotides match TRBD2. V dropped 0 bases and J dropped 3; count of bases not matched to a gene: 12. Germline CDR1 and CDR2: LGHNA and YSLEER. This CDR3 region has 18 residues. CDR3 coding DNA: TGCGCCAGCAGCCAAGATCGCTTTACGCGGGGGGAAGAAGAGACCCAGTACTTC. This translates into CASSQDRFTRGEEETQYF.

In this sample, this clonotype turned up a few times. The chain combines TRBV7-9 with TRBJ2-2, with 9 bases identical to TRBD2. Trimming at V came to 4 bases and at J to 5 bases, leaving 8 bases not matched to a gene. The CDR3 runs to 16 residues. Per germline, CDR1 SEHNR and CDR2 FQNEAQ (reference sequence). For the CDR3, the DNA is TGTGCCAGCAGCTCCCCGCTAGCGGGGTGGACCGGGGAGCTGTTTTTT. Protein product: CASSSPLAGWTGELFF.

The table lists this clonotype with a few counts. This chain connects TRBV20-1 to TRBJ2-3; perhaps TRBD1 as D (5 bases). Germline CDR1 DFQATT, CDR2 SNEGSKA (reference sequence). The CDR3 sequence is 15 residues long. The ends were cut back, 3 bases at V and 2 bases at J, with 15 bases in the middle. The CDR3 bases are TGCAGTGCTAGGATTTTCGACAGATTCACAGATACGCAGTATTTT. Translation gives CSARIFDRFTDTQYF.

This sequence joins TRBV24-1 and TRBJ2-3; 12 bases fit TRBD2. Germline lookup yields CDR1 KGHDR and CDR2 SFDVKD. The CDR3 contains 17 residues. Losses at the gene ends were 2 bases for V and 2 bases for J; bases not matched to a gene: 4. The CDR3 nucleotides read TGTGCCACCAGTGATTGGACTAGCGGGATAACCACAGATACGCAGTATTTT. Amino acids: CATSDWTSGITTDTQYF.

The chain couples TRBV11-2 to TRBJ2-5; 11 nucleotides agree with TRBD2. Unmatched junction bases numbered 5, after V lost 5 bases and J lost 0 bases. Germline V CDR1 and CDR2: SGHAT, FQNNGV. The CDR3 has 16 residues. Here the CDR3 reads CASSPATSGDQETQYF. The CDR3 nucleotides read TGTGCCAGCAGCCCCGCGACTAGCGGGGACCAAGAGACCCAGTACTTC.

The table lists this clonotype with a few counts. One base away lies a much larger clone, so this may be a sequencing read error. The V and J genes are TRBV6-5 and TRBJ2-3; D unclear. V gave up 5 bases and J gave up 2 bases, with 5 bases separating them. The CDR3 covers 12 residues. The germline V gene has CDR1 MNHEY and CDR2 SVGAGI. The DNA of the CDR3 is TGTGCCAGCAGTGACGACACAGATACGCAGTATTTT. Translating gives CASSDDTDTQYF.

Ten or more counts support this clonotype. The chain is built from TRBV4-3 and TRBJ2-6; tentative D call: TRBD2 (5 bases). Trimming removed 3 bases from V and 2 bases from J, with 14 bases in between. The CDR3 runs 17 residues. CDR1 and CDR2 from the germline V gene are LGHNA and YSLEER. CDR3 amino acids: CASSQRVSDPGANVLTF. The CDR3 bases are TGCGCCAGCAGCCAGCGGGTTTCGGACCCTGGGGCCAACGTCCTGACTTTC.

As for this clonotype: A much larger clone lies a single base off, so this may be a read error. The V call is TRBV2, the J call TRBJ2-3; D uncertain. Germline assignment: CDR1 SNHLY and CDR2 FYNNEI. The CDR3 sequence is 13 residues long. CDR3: CASTGLSTDAQYF. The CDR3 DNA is TGTGCCAGCACAGGCTTATCCACAGATGCGCAGTATTTT.

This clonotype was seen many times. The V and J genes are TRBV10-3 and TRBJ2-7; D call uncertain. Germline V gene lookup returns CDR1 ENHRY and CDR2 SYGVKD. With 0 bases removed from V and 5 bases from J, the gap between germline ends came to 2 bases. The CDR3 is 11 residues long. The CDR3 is CAISESNEQYF. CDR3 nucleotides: TGTGCCATCAGTGAGTCCAACGAGCAGTACTTC.

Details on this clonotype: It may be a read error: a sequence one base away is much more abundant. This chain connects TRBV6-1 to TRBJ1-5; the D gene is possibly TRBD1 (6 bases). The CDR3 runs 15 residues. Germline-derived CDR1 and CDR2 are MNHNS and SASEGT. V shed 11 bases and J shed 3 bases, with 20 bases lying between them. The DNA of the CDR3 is TGTGCCGGGGGCAAGGGGGGCATGGACAATCAGCCCCAGCATTTT. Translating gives CAGGKGGMDNQPQHF.

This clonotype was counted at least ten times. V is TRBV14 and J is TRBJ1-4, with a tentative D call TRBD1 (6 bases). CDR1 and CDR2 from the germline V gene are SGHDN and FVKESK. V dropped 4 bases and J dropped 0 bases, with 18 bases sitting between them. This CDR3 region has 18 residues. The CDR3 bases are TGTGCCAGCAGCCTGGGGGACAAGTACGACGCAACTAATGAAAAACTGTTTTTT. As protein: CASSLGDKYDATNEKLFF.

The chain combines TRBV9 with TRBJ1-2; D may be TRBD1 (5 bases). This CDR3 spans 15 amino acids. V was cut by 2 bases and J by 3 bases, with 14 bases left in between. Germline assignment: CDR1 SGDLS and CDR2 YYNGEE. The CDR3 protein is CASSVTGFFDYGYTF. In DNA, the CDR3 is TGTGCCAGCAGCGTTACAGGATTCTTTGACTATGGCTACACCTTC.

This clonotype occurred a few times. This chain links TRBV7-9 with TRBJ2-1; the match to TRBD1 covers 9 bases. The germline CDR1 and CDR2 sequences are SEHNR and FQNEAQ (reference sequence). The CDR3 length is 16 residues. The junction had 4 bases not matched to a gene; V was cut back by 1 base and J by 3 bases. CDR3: CASSLVTGGFYNEQFF. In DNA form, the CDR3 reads TGTGCCAGCAGCTTAGTAACAGGGGGCTTCTACAATGAGCAGTTCTTC.

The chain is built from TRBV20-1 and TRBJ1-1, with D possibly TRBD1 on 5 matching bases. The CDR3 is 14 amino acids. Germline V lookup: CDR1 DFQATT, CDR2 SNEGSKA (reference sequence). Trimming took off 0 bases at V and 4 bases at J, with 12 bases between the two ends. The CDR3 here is CSARDVDMSTEAFF. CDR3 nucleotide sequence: TGCAGTGCTAGAGATGTGGACATGAGCACTGAAGCTTTCTTT.

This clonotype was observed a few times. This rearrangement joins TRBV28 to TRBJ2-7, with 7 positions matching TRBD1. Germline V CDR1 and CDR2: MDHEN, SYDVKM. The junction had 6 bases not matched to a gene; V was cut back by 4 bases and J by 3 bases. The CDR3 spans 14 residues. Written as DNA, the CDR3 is TGTGCCAGCAGTTCGGACAGGACAAACTACGAGCAGTACTTC. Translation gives CASSSDRTNYEQYF.

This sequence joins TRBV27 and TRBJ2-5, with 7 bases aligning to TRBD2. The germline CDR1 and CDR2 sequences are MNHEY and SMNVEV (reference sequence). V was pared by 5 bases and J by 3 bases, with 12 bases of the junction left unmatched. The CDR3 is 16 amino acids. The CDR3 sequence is CASSGAGEFVEETQYF. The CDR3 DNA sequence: TGTGCCAGCAGTGGGGCGGGAGAGTTCGTTGAAGAGACCCAGTACTTC.

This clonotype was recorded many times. The CDR3 here is CSAPRALAASTEAFF. In DNA form, the CDR3 reads TGCAGTGCCCCGAGGGCCCTTGCTGCTTCCACTGAAGCTTTCTTT. V usage is TRBV20-1 and J usage is TRBJ1-1; D gene unclear. The CDR3 runs 15 residues. Germline values: CDR1 DFQATT, CDR2 SNEGSKA (reference sequence). V shed 6 bases and J shed 4 bases, with 21 bases lying between them.

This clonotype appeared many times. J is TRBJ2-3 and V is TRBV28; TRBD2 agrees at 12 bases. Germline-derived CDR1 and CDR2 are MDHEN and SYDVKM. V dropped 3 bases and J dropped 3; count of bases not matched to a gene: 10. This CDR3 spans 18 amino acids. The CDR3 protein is CASSFTLAGGTTTDTQYF. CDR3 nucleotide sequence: TGTGCCAGCAGTTTCACACTAGCGGGAGGCACAACTACAGATACGCAGTATTTT.

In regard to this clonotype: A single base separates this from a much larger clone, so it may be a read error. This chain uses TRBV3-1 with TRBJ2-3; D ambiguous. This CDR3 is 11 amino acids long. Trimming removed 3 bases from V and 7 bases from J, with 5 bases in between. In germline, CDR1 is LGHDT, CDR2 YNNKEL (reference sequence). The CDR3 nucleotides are TGTGCCAGCAGCCAGAGATATACGCAGTATTTT. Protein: CASSQRYTQYF.

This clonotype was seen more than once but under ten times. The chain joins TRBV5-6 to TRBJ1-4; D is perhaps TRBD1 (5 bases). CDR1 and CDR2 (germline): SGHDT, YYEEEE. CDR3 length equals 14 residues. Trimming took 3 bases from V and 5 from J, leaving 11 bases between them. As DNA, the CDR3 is TGTGCCAGCAGCTGGCAGGGAATCAATGAAAAACTGTTTTTT. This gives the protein CASSWQGINEKLFF.

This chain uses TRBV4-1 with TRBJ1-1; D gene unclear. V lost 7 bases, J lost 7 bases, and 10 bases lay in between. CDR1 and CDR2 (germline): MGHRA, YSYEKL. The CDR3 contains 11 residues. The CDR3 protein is CASTRGIEAFF. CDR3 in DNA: TGCGCCAGCACTCGTGGGATTGAAGCTTTCTTT.

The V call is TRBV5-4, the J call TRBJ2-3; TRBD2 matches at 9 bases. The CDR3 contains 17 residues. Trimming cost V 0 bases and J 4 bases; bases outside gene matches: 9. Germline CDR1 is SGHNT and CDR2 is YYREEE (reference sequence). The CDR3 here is CASSLVGGGAAADTQYF. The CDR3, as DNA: TGTGCCAGCAGCTTGGTGGGCGGGGGGGCCGCGGCAGATACGCAGTATTTT.

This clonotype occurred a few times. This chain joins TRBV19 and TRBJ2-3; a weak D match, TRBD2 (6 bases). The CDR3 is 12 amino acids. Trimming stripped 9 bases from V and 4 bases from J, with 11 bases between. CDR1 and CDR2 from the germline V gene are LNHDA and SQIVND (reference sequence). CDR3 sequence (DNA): TGTGCCAGCAAAACGGGAGCAGATACGCAGTATTTT. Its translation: CASKTGADTQYF.

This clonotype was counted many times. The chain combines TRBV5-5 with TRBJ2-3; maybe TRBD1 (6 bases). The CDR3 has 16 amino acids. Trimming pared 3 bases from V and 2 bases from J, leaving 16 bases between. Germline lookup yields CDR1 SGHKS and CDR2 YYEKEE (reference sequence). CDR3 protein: CASSYQGHPLTDTQYF. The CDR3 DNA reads TGTGCCAGCAGCTATCAGGGACACCCTCTCACAGATACGCAGTATTTT.

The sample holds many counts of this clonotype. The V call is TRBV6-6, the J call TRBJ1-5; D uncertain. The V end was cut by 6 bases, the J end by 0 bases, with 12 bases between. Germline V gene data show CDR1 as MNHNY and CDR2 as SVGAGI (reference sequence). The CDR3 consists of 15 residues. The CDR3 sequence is CASRSNGYSNQPQHF. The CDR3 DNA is TGTGCCAGCAGATCAAACGGGTATAGCAATCAGCCCCAGCATTTT.